This T cell receptor (beta chain) was sequenced in a study of human T cells and chemical hapten exposure listed by TCRdb under 2021. Regarding the complete study: For sensitization, 2% DPC in acetone was applied to a roughly 2 cm by roughly 2 cm area of upper inner arm skin. Throughout the approximately 22-week study period, patients were also given weekly therapeutic DPC doses on the scalp. Patch testing was done on the upper back using Finn chambers containing 0.01% DPC, and results were scored after 6 days according to International Contact Dermatitis Research Group standards. Most of the patients in the cohort were female, and the cohort covered alopecia areata with under or over 50% scalp involvement, alopecia totalis and alopecia universalis. Libraries were pooled for sequencing, and variation in per-sample TCR yields was attributed mainly to small differences in library volumes within the pool. The study tracked peripheral blood TCR repertoire changes in vivo during primary and secondary sensitization to the hapten diphenylcyclopropenone (DPC) in alopecia patients. Blood samples were taken from patients before sensitization (week 0) and at 2, 6 and about 24 weeks after DPC sensitization. For TCR sequencing, blood came from 25 to 30 alopecia patients at anywhere from one to four time points (pre-sensitization, 2, 6 and 24 weeks).

The method behind the library was RACE. Sequenced on a NextSeq 500. Library preparation attached unique molecular identifiers to individual cDNA molecules for quantitative, reproducible TCR counting. Each blood RNA sample was used to sequence both TCR alpha and TCR beta chains. The paper's processing steps were these. A median of roughly 98,000 TCRs per sample was observed, with a range of about 23,224 to 690,600. The Decombinator software suite was used to annotate the V, J and CDR3 of the TCR reads. For PS versus PT1 abundance plots, all samples were subsampled to the same number of TCRs (28,000). Expanded TCRs were defined as absent before sensitization and observed at least eight times at the 2-week time point. The public reads were quality trimmed at Q25 with fastp and then assembled into clones with MiXCR by TCRdb, keeping productive beta chains. Entries are consolidated by CDR3 protein sequence, retaining the most common genes and DNA. These V and J calls derive from TCRdb rather than the authors' analysis. In all, the sample holds 150,000 to 200,000 distinct CDR3 sequences, and about 25% of those were seen once. The biggest ten clones account for roughly 2.3% of the sample.

The time point label here, explained by the study, means: patch test 3, about 24 weeks after DPC sensitization. What this sample's treatment or condition label stands for: therapeutic diphenylcyclopropenone sensitization with weekly scalp DPC. At every patch-test visit, the blood draw took place before the patch test was put on. Eligible patients were aged 18 to 70, diagnosed with alopecia, deemed suitable for DPC therapy, and excluded if pregnant. Total RNA was isolated from unfractionated whole blood collected in Tempus Blood RNA tubes. Findings and caveats that apply to the study as a whole: Repeated subsampling changed both the strength of the expansion versus patch-test correlation and the threshold at which the correlation became significant. DPC sensitization did not change the number of TCRs with a frequency above 1 in 1000, and there was no evidence of changes in global repertoire structure. The number of PT1 expanded TCRs positively correlated with patch test score, significant at thresholds 8, 16 and 32 but not 4. Expanded TCRs formed significantly more large CDR3 similarity clusters than pre-sensitization or healthy control sets, consistent with antigen-driven responses. All patients had alopecia, a presumed autoimmune disease, so their immune response might differ from that of healthy individuals.

Regarding this clonotype: Its antigen specificity is not known. No much larger clone is present one base from it, and per-base qualities are unavailable.

In the germline V gene (reference sequence), CDR1 corresponds to DFQATT and CDR2 to SNEGSKA. Cut back by 6 bases and 4 bases, the V and J ends lie 17 bases apart. The CDR3 has 14 amino acids, counting the end cysteine and phenylalanine. Only the CDR3 DNA stays, 42 bases, in frame from base 1. This clonotype was obtained from a woman aged 40 to 50 with alopecia areata. Some clones in this sample may be carry-over from other donors' samples. The chain employs TRBV20-1 and TRBJ2-3; the D gene is unclear. Source: whole blood, taken in connection with sensitization to the hapten diphenylcyclopropenone (DPC). The nucleotides read TGCAGTGCCCAAAGTCGACGAGTTCCAGATACGCAGTATTTT. Its product reads: CSAQSRRVPDTQYF.